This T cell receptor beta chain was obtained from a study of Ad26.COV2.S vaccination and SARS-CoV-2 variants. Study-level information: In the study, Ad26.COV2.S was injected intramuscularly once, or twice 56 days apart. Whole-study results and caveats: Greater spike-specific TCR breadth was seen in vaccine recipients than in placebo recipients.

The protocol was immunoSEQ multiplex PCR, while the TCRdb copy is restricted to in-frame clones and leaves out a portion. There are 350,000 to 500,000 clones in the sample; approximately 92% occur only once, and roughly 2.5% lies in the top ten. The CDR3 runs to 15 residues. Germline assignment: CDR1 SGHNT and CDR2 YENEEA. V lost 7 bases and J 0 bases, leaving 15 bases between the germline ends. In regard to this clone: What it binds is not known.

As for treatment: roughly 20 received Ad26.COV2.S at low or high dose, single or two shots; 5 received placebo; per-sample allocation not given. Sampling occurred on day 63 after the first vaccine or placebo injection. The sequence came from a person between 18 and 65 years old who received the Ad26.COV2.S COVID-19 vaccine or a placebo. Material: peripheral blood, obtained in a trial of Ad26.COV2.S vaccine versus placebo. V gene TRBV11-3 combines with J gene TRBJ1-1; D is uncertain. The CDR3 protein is CASTRRSGMNTEAFF. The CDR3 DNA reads TGTGCCAGCACCAGACGGTCCGGCATGAACACTGAAGCTTTCTTT.